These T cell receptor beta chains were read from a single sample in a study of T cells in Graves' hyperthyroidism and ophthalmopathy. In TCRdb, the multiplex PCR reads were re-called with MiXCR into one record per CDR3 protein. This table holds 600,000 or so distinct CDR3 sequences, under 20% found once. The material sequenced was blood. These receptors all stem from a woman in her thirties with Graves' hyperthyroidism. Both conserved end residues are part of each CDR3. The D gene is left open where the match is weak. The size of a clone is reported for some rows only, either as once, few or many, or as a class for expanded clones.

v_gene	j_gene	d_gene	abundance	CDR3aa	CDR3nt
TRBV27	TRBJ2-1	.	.	CASSFGTPLKFF	TGTGCCAGCAGTTTTGGGACTCCCCTCAAGTTCTTC
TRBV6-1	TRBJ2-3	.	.	CASSVVGTLGDTQYF	TGTGCCAGCAGTGTAGTCGGGACCTTGGGGGATACGCAGTATTTT
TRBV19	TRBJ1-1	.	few	CASSKGGWSEAFF	TGTGCCAGTAGTAAGGGGGGTTGGTCTGAAGCTTTCTTT
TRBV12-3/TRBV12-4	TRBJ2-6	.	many	CASVRGSGANVLTF	TGTGCCAGCGTCAGGGGTTCTGGGGCCAACGTCCTGACTTTC
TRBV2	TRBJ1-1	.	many	CASSEDGATEAFF	TGTGCCAGCAGTGAAGACGGGGCCACTGAAGCTTTCTTT
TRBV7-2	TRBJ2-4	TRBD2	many	CASSPGGANIQYF	TGTGCCAGCAGCCCGGGGGGGGCAAACATTCAGTACTTC
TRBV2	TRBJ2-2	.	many	CASGGTSNTGELFF	TGTGCCAGCGGCGGCACCTCGAACACCGGGGAGCTGTTTTTT
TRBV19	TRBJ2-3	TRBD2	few	CASSPGGAGGNTQYF	TGTGCCAGTAGCCCCGGAGGGGCGGGAGGAAATACGCAGTATTTT
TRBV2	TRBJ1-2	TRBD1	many	CASSEGTGFEGYTF	TGTGCCAGCAGTGAAGGGACAGGGTTCGAAGGCTACACCTTC
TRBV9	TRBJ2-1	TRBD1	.	CASSATPTGGNEQFF	TGTGCCAGCAGCGCCACACCCACAGGGGGCAATGAGCAGTTCTTC
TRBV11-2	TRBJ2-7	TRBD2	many	CASSFLSGGGPSNEQYF	TGTGCCAGCAGCTTTTTATCCGGGGGAGGGCCCTCGAACGAGCAGTACTTC
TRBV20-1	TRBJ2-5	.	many	CSAPRDVETQYF	TGCAGTGCGCCGAGGGATGTAGAGACCCAGTACTTC
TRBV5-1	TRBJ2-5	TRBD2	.	CASSSGLAGVESQYF	TGCGCCAGCAGCTCTGGACTAGCGGGAGTGGAGTCCCAGTACTTC
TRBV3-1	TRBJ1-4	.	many	CASSIGQETSELFF	TGTGCCAGCAGCATAGGGCAGGAGACCAGCGAACTGTTTTTT
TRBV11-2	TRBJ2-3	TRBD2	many	CASSPLAGGWTDTQYF	TGTGCCAGCAGCCCACTAGCGGGAGGGTGGACAGATACGCAGTATTTT
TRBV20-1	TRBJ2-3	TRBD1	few	CSALRQGSTDTQYF	TGCAGCGCCCTAAGACAGGGGTCCACAGATACGCAGTATTTT
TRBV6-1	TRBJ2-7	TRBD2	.	CASSLHHRLAGVREQYF	TGTGCCAGCAGTCTGCACCACCGACTAGCGGGAGTACGGGAGCAGTACTTC
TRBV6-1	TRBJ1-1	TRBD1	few	CASSSTRRGRMGTEAFF	TGTGCCAGCAGTTCCACCAGGAGGGGGCGGATGGGCACTGAAGCTTTCTTT
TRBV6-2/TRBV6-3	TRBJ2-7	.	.	CASSHLSEQYF	TGTGCCAGCAGTCACTTAAGCGAGCAGTACTTC
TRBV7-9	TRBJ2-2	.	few	CASSPHADTGELFF	TGTGCCAGCAGCCCTCACGCCGACACCGGGGAGCTGTTTTTT
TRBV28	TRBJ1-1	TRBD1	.	CASSSGTGARAFF	TGTGCCAGCAGCTCCGGGACAGGGGCTCGAGCTTTCTTT
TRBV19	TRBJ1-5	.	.	CASSMGQGINQPQHF	TGTGCCAGTAGTATGGGGCAGGGGATAAATCAGCCCCAGCATTTT
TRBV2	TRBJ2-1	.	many	CASSEAGPKGQFF	TGTGCCAGCAGTGAAGCAGGCCCTAAAGGGCAGTTCTTC
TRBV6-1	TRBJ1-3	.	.	CASRRALADSGNTIYF	TGTGCCAGCAGAAGGGCCCTGGCCGACTCTGGAAACACCATATATTTT
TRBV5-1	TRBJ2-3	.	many	CASPGFADTQYF	TGCGCCAGTCCCGGCTTTGCAGATACGCAGTATTTT
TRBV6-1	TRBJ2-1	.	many	CASIRYRGNEQFF	TGTGCCAGCATACGGTATCGTGGGAATGAGCAGTTCTTC
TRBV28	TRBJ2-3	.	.	CASSGGTASSTDTQYF	TGTGCCAGCAGCGGCGGGACAGCCTCTAGCACAGATACGCAGTATTTT
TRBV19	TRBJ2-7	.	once	CASSIFGQEGYEQYF	TGTGCCAGTAGTATCTTTGGTCAGGAGGGCTACGAGCAGTACTTC
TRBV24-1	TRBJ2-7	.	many	CATSDSDGSYEQYF	TGTGCCACCAGTGATTCGGACGGCTCCTACGAGCAGTACTTC
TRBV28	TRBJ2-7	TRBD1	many	CASSDRGRNYEQYF	TGTGCCAGCTCTGACAGGGGGCGCAATTACGAGCAGTACTTC
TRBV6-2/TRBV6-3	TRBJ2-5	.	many	CASDTPGGLETQYF	TGTGCCAGCGATACCCCCGGGGGGCTTGAGACCCAGTACTTC
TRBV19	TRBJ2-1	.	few	CASNEGQLDYNEQFF	TGTGCCAGTAATGAAGGACAGCTTGACTACAATGAGCAGTTCTTC
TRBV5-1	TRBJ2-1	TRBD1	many	CASSGTGAGEQFF	TGCGCCAGCAGCGGAACAGGGGCTGGTGAGCAGTTCTTC
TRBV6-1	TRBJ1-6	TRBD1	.	CASSTTGTGFSPLHF	TGTGCCAGCAGTACGACCGGGACAGGGTTTTCACCCCTCCACTTT
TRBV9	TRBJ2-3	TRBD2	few	CASSGDRTSGTDTQYF	TGTGCCAGCAGCGGAGACAGGACTAGCGGCACAGATACGCAGTATTTT
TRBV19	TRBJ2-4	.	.	CASSPLVSVNIQYF	TGTGCCAGTAGTCCTCTCGTGTCCGTGAACATTCAGTACTTC
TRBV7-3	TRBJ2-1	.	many	CASSSGNSHEQFF	TGTGCCAGCAGCTCAGGGAACTCCCATGAGCAGTTCTTC
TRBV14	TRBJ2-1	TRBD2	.	CASSQAGLDPNEQFF	TGTGCCAGCAGCCAGGCCGGACTAGACCCCAATGAGCAGTTCTTC
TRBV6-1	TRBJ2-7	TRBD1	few	CASSVDRDTYEQYF	TGTGCCAGCAGTGTTGACAGGGATACCTACGAGCAGTACTTC
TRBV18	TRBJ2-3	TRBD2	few	CASSPSAGVSTDTQYF	TGTGCCAGCTCACCATCGGCGGGAGTTAGCACAGATACGCAGTATTTT
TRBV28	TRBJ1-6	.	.	CASSLLDSPLHF	TGTGCCAGCAGTTTATTGGATTCACCCCTCCACTTT
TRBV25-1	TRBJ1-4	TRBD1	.	CASSEDRGNEKLFF	TGTGCCAGCAGTGAGGACAGGGGAAATGAAAAACTGTTTTTT
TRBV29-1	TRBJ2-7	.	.	CSVETVLPYEQYF	TGCAGCGTTGAAACGGTTCTACCCTACGAGCAGTACTTC
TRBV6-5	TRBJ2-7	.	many	CASSYSTEEQYF	TGTGCCAGCAGTTACTCAACGGAGGAGCAGTACTTC
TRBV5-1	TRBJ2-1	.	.	CASSPWGASGGVWEQFF	TGCGCCAGCAGCCCCTGGGGGGCTAGCGGAGGTGTTTGGGAGCAGTTCTTC
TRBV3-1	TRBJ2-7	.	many	CASSRRKNEQYF	TGTGCCAGCAGCCGAAGAAAAAACGAGCAGTACTTC